These T cell receptor beta chains were read from a single sample in a study of liver allograft versus peripheral blood T cells. TCRdb fed the reads into MiXCR, producing one record per CDR3 protein. The repertoire consists of approximately 16,000 distinct CDR3 sequences, with around 20% occurring once and the leading ten covering roughly an eighth. All receptors derive from a human patient who had a liver transplant. These T cells may partly come from the graft donor. CDR3s include the opening cysteine and the closing phenylalanine or tryptophan. D genes are given only for firm matches. The size entry is marked missing in some rows and otherwise reads once, few, many or a size class.

v_call: TRBV18
j_call: TRBJ1-5
clone_size: many
d_call: -
cdr3_nt: TGTGCCAGCTCACCACAGGGGAAGGATCAGCCCCAGCATTTT
cdr3_aa: CASSPQGKDQPQHF

v_call: TRBV28
j_call: TRBJ1-1
clone_size: few
d_call: -
cdr3_nt: TGTGCCAGCAGGGAGACAGCGAACACTGAAGCTTTCTTT
cdr3_aa: CASRETANTEAFF

v_call: TRBV7-2
j_call: TRBJ2-7
clone_size: -
d_call: -
cdr3_nt: TGTGCCAGCAGCCCCGCTTCCTTAACCAGCTCCTACGAGCAGTACTTC
cdr3_aa: CASSPASLTSSYEQYF

v_call: TRBV6-5
j_call: TRBJ2-1
clone_size: -
d_call: -
cdr3_nt: TGTGCCAGCAGTTACGGCAGGGTTTACTCGGTCGGACGGGCCGACAATGAGCAGTTCTTC
cdr3_aa: CASSYGRVYSVGRADNEQFF

v_call: TRBV5-4
j_call: TRBJ2-3
clone_size: -
d_call: -
cdr3_nt: TGTGCCAGCACCCCCGGAGGGGCCTTCACAGATACGCAGTATTTT
cdr3_aa: CASTPGGAFTDTQYF

v_call: TRBV28
j_call: TRBJ1-5
clone_size: once
d_call: -
cdr3_nt: TGTGCCAGCAGTACCTTCGGGACATCAAATCAGCCCCAGCATTTT
cdr3_aa: CASSTFGTSNQPQHF

v_call: TRBV7-2
j_call: TRBJ1-1
clone_size: many
d_call: -
cdr3_nt: TGTGCCAGCAGCTTTGGATCCGCGAACACTGAAGCTTTCTTT
cdr3_aa: CASSFGSANTEAFF

v_call: TRBV28
j_call: TRBJ2-3
clone_size: -
d_call: -
cdr3_nt: TGTGCCAGCAGTTTCCAGAGACCGGGCACAGATACGCAGTATTTT
cdr3_aa: CASSFQRPGTDTQYF

v_call: TRBV19
j_call: TRBJ1-2
clone_size: few
d_call: -
cdr3_nt: TGTGCCAGTAGTGACGTGGGGGTTGACTACACCTTC
cdr3_aa: CASSDVGVDYTF

v_call: TRBV7-9
j_call: TRBJ2-1
clone_size: -
d_call: TRBD1
cdr3_nt: TGTGCCAGCAGCTCGACAGGGGTGGCTTACAATGAGCAGTTCTTC
cdr3_aa: CASSSTGVAYNEQFF

v_call: TRBV15
j_call: TRBJ2-3
clone_size: -
d_call: -
cdr3_nt: TGTGCCACCAGCAGAGATCAGGCAGATACGCAGTATTTT
cdr3_aa: CATSRDQADTQYF

v_call: TRBV12-3/TRBV12-4
j_call: TRBJ2-2
clone_size: -
d_call: -
cdr3_nt: TGTGCCAGCAGTTTTGACGGGGTGGCCGGGGAGCTGTTTTTT
cdr3_aa: CASSFDGVAGELFF

v_call: TRBV18
j_call: TRBJ1-5
clone_size: -
d_call: -
cdr3_nt: TGTGCCAGCTCACCCCCACGTCAGGGCAATCAGCCCCAGCATTTT
cdr3_aa: CASSPPRQGNQPQHF

v_call: TRBV6-1
j_call: TRBJ1-2
clone_size: many
d_call: -
cdr3_nt: TGTGCCAGCAGTTCAGGGAATTATGGCTACACCTTC
cdr3_aa: CASSSGNYGYTF

v_call: TRBV6-5
j_call: TRBJ2-2
clone_size: medium-sized
d_call: -
cdr3_nt: TGTGCCAGCAGTTACGGGCTGAACACCGGGGAGCTGTTTTTT
cdr3_aa: CASSYGLNTGELFF

v_call: TRBV7-2
j_call: TRBJ1-1
clone_size: -
d_call: -
cdr3_nt: TGTGCCAGCAGCTTAGAGTCCAGAGTGGCTTTCTTT
cdr3_aa: CASSLESRVAFF

v_call: TRBV6-2/TRBV6-3
j_call: TRBJ2-4
clone_size: many
d_call: TRBD2
cdr3_nt: TGTGCCAGCAGTTACTCTACACGGACTAGCGAGTCACAGGGGGCCAAAAACATTCAGTACTTC
cdr3_aa: CASSYSTRTSESQGAKNIQYF

v_call: TRBV5-6
j_call: TRBJ2-7
clone_size: -
d_call: TRBD1
cdr3_nt: TGTGCCAGTGACAGGGGTGCAGGGGCTATCGAGCAGTACTTC
cdr3_aa: CASDRGAGAIEQYF

v_call: TRBV5-4
j_call: TRBJ2-3
clone_size: many
d_call: -
cdr3_nt: TGTGCCAGCAGCTTGTGGGGGACAGATACGCAGTATTTT
cdr3_aa: CASSLWGTDTQYF

v_call: TRBV18
j_call: TRBJ1-1
clone_size: many
d_call: -
cdr3_nt: TGTGCCAGCTCACCAGATTGGTTGGGAGAGGGCACTGAAGCTTTCTTT
cdr3_aa: CASSPDWLGEGTEAFF

v_call: TRBV29-1
j_call: TRBJ2-7
clone_size: medium-sized
d_call: -
cdr3_nt: TGCAGCGTTGAATCAGGGTTGGGCGAGCAGTACTTC
cdr3_aa: CSVESGLGEQYF

v_call: TRBV10-3
j_call: TRBJ2-1
clone_size: -
d_call: -
cdr3_nt: TGTGCCATCAGTCGAGACTGGCGGGTCTACAATGAGCAGTTCTTC
cdr3_aa: CAISRDWRVYNEQFF

v_call: TRBV19
j_call: TRBJ2-7
clone_size: medium-sized
d_call: -
cdr3_nt: TGTGCCAGTTCGGACTCTTCCCGCTACGAGCAGTACTTC
cdr3_aa: CASSDSSRYEQYF

v_call: TRBV10-3
j_call: TRBJ2-3
clone_size: many
d_call: TRBD2
cdr3_nt: TGTGCCATCAGGGACCCAACGGGAGGGCCATCAGATACGCAGTATTTT
cdr3_aa: CAIRDPTGGPSDTQYF

v_call: TRBV5-4
j_call: TRBJ2-2
clone_size: few
d_call: -
cdr3_nt: TGTGCCAGCACCCGGGGGCAGGGTTGGACCGGGGAGCTGTTTTTT
cdr3_aa: CASTRGQGWTGELFF

v_call: TRBV6-6
j_call: TRBJ1-3
clone_size: many
d_call: -
cdr3_nt: TGTGCCAGCAGTCCCGGGACCTCTGGAAACACCATATATTTT
cdr3_aa: CASSPGTSGNTIYF

v_call: TRBV18
j_call: TRBJ1-1
clone_size: medium-sized
d_call: -
cdr3_nt: TGTGCCAGCTCACCGTCAAGTACTGAAGCTTTCTTT
cdr3_aa: CASSPSSTEAFF

v_call: TRBV24-1
j_call: TRBJ1-2
clone_size: many
d_call: -
cdr3_nt: TGTGCCACCAGCCCGGGTCGGGAGAATGGCTACACCTTC
cdr3_aa: CATSPGRENGYTF

v_call: TRBV30
j_call: TRBJ2-1
clone_size: few
d_call: -
cdr3_nt: TGTGCCTATACGGGGGGCTCAAGCTCCTACAATGAGCAGTTCTTC
cdr3_aa: CAYTGGSSSYNEQFF

v_call: TRBV20-1
j_call: TRBJ2-7
clone_size: -
d_call: TRBD1
cdr3_nt: TGCAGTGCTAGAAGCGACAGGGGAGCCTACGAGCAGTACTTC
cdr3_aa: CSARSDRGAYEQYF

v_call: TRBV19
j_call: TRBJ2-3
clone_size: many
d_call: TRBD1
cdr3_nt: TGTGCCAGTAGTGCGTTGGACAGGGGCACAGATACGCAGTATTTT
cdr3_aa: CASSALDRGTDTQYF

v_call: TRBV7-2
j_call: TRBJ1-5
clone_size: -
d_call: -
cdr3_nt: TGTGCCAGCAGCCGTCTAGGGGGTCAGCCCCAGCATTTT
cdr3_aa: CASSRLGGQPQHF

v_call: TRBV15
j_call: TRBJ2-1
clone_size: many
d_call: TRBD2
cdr3_nt: TGTGCCACCAGCAGAGAACTAGCGACATACAATGAGCAGTTCTTC
cdr3_aa: CATSRELATYNEQFF

v_call: TRBV28
j_call: TRBJ2-3
clone_size: -
d_call: -
cdr3_nt: TGTGCCAGCAGCCTTTTTAGCGGATCAGGGTCAGATACGCAGTATTTT
cdr3_aa: CASSLFSGSGSDTQYF

v_call: TRBV3-2
j_call: TRBJ2-4
clone_size: -
d_call: -
cdr3_nt: TGTGCCAGCAGCCAAGACCCCCTAGCGGGAGTGGAAAACATTCAGTACTTC
cdr3_aa: CASSQDPLAGVENIQYF

v_call: TRBV6-5
j_call: TRBJ1-2
clone_size: -
d_call: -
cdr3_nt: TGTGCCAGCAGTCCACTCGGAGGGTTCGATGGCTACACCTTC
cdr3_aa: CASSPLGGFDGYTF

v_call: TRBV27
j_call: TRBJ1-6
clone_size: few
d_call: TRBD1
cdr3_nt: TGTGCCAGCAGTCAAGGGACAGGGGGATATTCACCCCTCCACTTT
cdr3_aa: CASSQGTGGYSPLHF

v_call: TRBV6-2/TRBV6-3
j_call: TRBJ1-5
clone_size: -
d_call: -
cdr3_nt: TGTGCCAGCAGTTACTTTGGGAGAATCGGGAGGTATAGCAATCAGCCCCAGCATTTT
cdr3_aa: CASSYFGRIGRYSNQPQHF

v_call: TRBV6-6
j_call: TRBJ2-7
clone_size: many
d_call: -
cdr3_nt: TGTGCCAGCAGTTTGGGCGTATCCTACGAGCAGTACTTC
cdr3_aa: CASSLGVSYEQYF